The T cell receptor beta chain under discussion was sequenced for a study of T cell responses to AZD1222 COVID-19 vaccine. Germline V lookup: CDR1 SGHTA, CDR2 FQGNSA. The CDR3 covers 14 residues. The germline V and J ends were trimmed by 1 base and 16 bases, with 20 bases remaining between them. The sample holds one count of this clone. Here immunoSEQ multiplex PCR was the method, and the copy in TCRdb shows in-frame clones only, minus some. Among roughly 180,000 clones, 80% to 95% were seen once, and the ten largest hold approximately 1.7%. The chain uses TRBV7-2 and TRBJ2-1, with D possibly matching TRBD2 (5 bases). This material consisted of peripheral blood, taken 28 days after the second AZD1222 dose. The TCR comes from an adult who received the AZD1222 COVID-19 vaccine. The DNA for the CDR3 is TGTGCCAGCAGCTTAGTAATTCCTAGCTCCCCACATTTCTTC. Translation: CASSLVIPSSPHFF.